A single T cell receptor (beta chain) is shown here with its context. Its antigen target is currently unknown. It has no much larger one-base neighbor in the sample; base qualities were not kept. This entry belongs to a study of shared clonotypes between healthy human individuals (TCRdb year 2020). Describing the broader study: A few men and a couple of women, aged 18 to 49 years, made up the cohort. For each donor, three plates each were used for CD4 naive and CD4 memory, two plates were used for CD8 naive, and one plate was used for CD8 memory. Each donor's leukapheresis produced roughly between about 0.9 and 9.5 billion PBMCs. To estimate repertoire size and how much clonotypes are shared between individuals, the study performed deep sequencing of blood TCR repertoires from roughly five healthy adults. Different laboratories and diverse techniques were used to prepare libraries and sequence TCR repertoires, to increase sequencing depth and limit assay-specific biases. General conclusions and limits of the study: Because the study included only a small number of donors, the genetic and exposure-history diversity represented was limited. Compared with non-shared clonotypes, the clonotypes found in all four sorted-subset donors had higher generation probabilities. Sharing across several donors was observed for about 5% of naive CD4, under 4% of naive CD8, 2% to 2.5% of memory CD4, and around 0.42% of memory CD8 clonotypes. Pairwise subsampling indicated that sequencing depth was expected to affect the degree of clonotype sharing among donors. Incomplete sequencing was indicated by rarefaction of sorted-subset datasets, despite the large sequencing depth. Sampling was restricted to blood, and TCR repertoires in tissues likely differ from the TCR repertoires found in blood. Naive subsets generally had larger estimated clonotype richness than memory subsets.

Inclusive of the bounding cysteine and phenylalanine, the CDR3 is 14 residues long. Just the 42-base CDR3 DNA is kept, in frame starting at base 1. After removal of 3 bases from V and 4 bases from J, the junction retains 5 bases not matched to a gene. The germline V gene yields SGHVS for CDR1 and FNYEAQ for CDR2. TCR CDR3 regions were amplified from genomic DNA by multiplex PCR using the deep immunoSEQ assay. For each cell subset, the extracted genomic DNA was distributed evenly across all wells of several immunoSEQ 96-well plates, and each plate served as one replicate. Each replicate PCR for sorted subsets received about 220 ng genomic DNA, equal to about 29,000 T cell genomes. Purified libraries were measured with a Qubit 3.0 fluorometer, size-checked on a Bioanalyzer 2100, and measured again with the KAPA Library Quantification kit. Every immunoSEQ 96-well plate was sequenced on a separate single-read 150-cycle Illumina NextSeq 550 flow cell. Under the source paper's analysis protocol: Because the immunoSEQ output included only junctional sequences and no quality scores, the filtering could not be the same as the filtering used for full-length reads. Sequences were annotated with PyIR, a Python wrapper for IgBLAST v1.9, using IMGT germline references to assign V/J genes and CDR3. Reads with weak V/J assignments (E-value above 1e-6), missing CDR3, stop codons, out-of-frame junctions, or ambiguous translated residues were removed. V3J clonotypes were defined by identical inferred V gene, J gene, and CDR3 amino acid sequence. Percentage overlap between repertoires was computed as shared unique clonotypes divided by the size of the smaller repertoire. Three approaches were used to assess repertoire richness: RTK rarefaction, the Chao1 estimator, and Recon v2.1 estimates of unobserved clonotypes. Generation probabilities for all TCRbeta clonotypes obtained by the gDNA method from four donors were computed using OLGA. The clones in this table, taken by TCRdb from immuneACCESS, are in-frame only. Not every clone is retained; where verified, under half of the shortfall comes from an unresolved V gene, and the cause of the rest is unknown. V and J calls and clone size are given by that table; D and trimming were obtained from the DNA. This sample has approximately 1.5 million clones in its table, and 95% to 99% of those were observed once. Clones ranked in the top ten supply roughly 0.4% of the sample.

Healthy HIV-negative adults with no recently reported acute infections or vaccinations were included as donors. Every donor was a Caucasian adult living in Nashville, Tennessee, USA. Magnetic negative selection was used to enrich CD4+ T cells, after which naive cells were positively selected on CD45RA and the negative fraction became the memory subset. Blood was obtained by leukapheresis, after which PBMCs were separated by Ficoll-Histopaque density gradient centrifugation and cryopreserved in liquid nitrogen vapor phase. Analytical flow cytometry was used to check the purity and quantity of each magnetically sorted T cell population. Each sorted fraction had its genomic DNA isolated and then quantified by UV absorbance on a Nanodrop 2000c.

This TCR derives from a man aged 25 to 40 in good health. Sequencing was carried out using naive CD4+ T cells sorted from blood. Taken with the paper, the label for cell subset or site translates to: CD45RA+ positively selected. The V gene is TRBV7-6 and the J gene is TRBJ2-5; 7 of the junction bases match TRBD2. The nucleotide sequence reads as follows: TGTGCCAGCAGCTTTATAGTAGCGGGAGAGACCCAGTACTTC. The translation is CASSFIVAGETQYF.